The entry below describes one T cell receptor (beta chain). No cognate antigen has been identified for it. No much larger clone exists at a distance of one base, and base qualities are not known. This sample was included in a study of cytomegalovirus exposure and HLA in healthy donors (dated by TCRdb to about 2017). General notes on the study: An earlier analysis of approximately 550 of the donors reported about 290 Gb of sequence data and around 110 million unique TCR beta sequences from some 180 million T cells. An early release that covered about 600 HLA-typed donors contained 300 to 350 gigabases of sequencing data and around 80 million unique TCR sequences. The genetic ancestry cluster associated with self-reported Caucasian donors included around 76% of the roughly 400 genotyped donors. The study aimed to test whether signatures of past pathogen exposure could be identified by cataloging public T cell receptors. The study profiled the T cell repertoires of hundreds of subjects by immunosequencing and related them to cytomegalovirus serostatus. Besides the first cohort of more than 650 subjects, a separate validation cohort made up of roughly 120 different subjects was used. High-throughput TCR immunosequencing, statistical association of individual TCRs with disease status, and machine learning were combined to predict cytomegalovirus infection status. A later analysis re-examined previously published TCR beta repertoires from roughly 720 donors and added high-resolution HLA genotyping to investigate patterns of TCR occurrence. Rather than using new phenotypic data, the later analysis identified candidate immune exposures from TCR beta sequences and from how often those sequences occurred across donors. An earlier analysis of fewer than 700 of the donors applied high-throughput TCR beta sequencing to assess whether each TCR beta V gene segment acted as functional or pseudogenic. Donor age, sex, ethnicity and CMV serostatus were compiled alongside the repertoire data. In a later genetic analysis, genome-wide SNP genotypes for about 60% of the 666 donors were used, and that subset was treated as a discovery cohort. All discovery cohort repertoires had been generated using a single sequencing platform. Both class I and class II loci were covered by HLA typing, at four-digit resolution. Typing coverage differed by locus: A, B, C, DRB1 and DQB1 were typed in roughly 620-630 donors, DQA1 in 522, DPA1 in nearly 610, and DPB1 in 450 to 490. Five DR-DQ haplotypes were handled as single units for association and clustering because linkage in the cohort was strong. Across 398 genotyped donors of the cohort, an average of approximately 240,000 unique TCR beta nucleotide sequences per donor were sequenced, and around 20% of those sequences were non-productive. What the study reported, not specific to this receptor: The study listed approximately 160 TCR beta chains as associated with cytomegalovirus. In a later genetic analysis, a missense DCLRE1C variant was associated with V-gene and J-gene trimming of TCR beta chains, and the association was replicated in an independent cohort. In this cohort, only TCR beta chains were sequenced, and detectable features were limited by the absence of alpha or paired-chain data. Immune exposure information for the cohort was limited to CMV serostatus. Broadly in line with IMGT annotations, most TCR beta V segments showed up in productive rearrangements about 90% or about 30% of the time in an earlier analysis of approximately 600 of the donors. In a later analysis, TCR association rates were found to vary across HLA loci, with the most associated TCRs seen for DRB1 alleles and the fewest for HLA-C alleles. In a later analysis, around 17,000 TCR beta sequences were associated with specific HLA alleles at a false discovery rate of 0.05. It was suggested by the authors that the approach could potentially be generalized to other disease states and immunological phenotypes. A further reported finding was that TCR beta sequences accurately predicted the HLA-A and HLA-B alleles for most subjects in the first cohort. A later analysis reported that several top co-occurrence clusters appeared linked to parvovirus B19, influenza, CMV and Epstein-Barr virus. A later analysis found that HLA-associated TCR beta chains were more clonally expanded and had lower generation probabilities than equally common non-associated chains. Most TCR sequences were observed very rarely across donors, whereas some public TCRs were present in many individuals. A cluster of highly shared sequence variants was judged likely to represent a technical artifact of the sequencing pipeline. Because counts were too low, fewer than 20 rarely observed V segments, including chromosome 9 orphons, were excluded from the earlier analysis of about 500 of the donors. Because HLA typing was missing for some donors at each locus, association tests included only the typed subset. When HLA alleles, especially DR and DQ, strongly co-occurred, TCR associations were difficult to assign to individual alleles. In a later genetic analysis, fewer N-insertions in productive TCRs were reported among donors in an Asian-associated ancestry cluster than the approximately 630-donor mean. Three of the identified cytomegalovirus-associated TCR beta chains were confirmed in vitro to be specific for cytomegalovirus antigens. Most CMV-associated TCR beta chains appeared to be HLA-restricted in a later analysis, and the HLA associations seemed to be driven largely by CMV exposure. Roughly uniform sequencing depth across donors was assumed in presence/absence analyses, although this assumption may not hold. In both the original and validation cohorts, the classifier was reported to diagnose cytomegalovirus status with high specificity and sensitivity. Correlated functional status among segregating V segments might reflect linkage disequilibrium, but an unknown experimental factor could not be ruled out.

The library was prepared using the immunoSEQ multiplex PCR assay. The multiplex PCR relied on a mix of 60 forward primers for TCR Vbeta segments and 13 reverse primers for TCR Jbeta segments. Amplification of the CDR3 region of rearranged TCR beta genes was performed with a multiplex PCR assay on genomic DNA. On the Illumina HiSeq System, the amplified TCR beta libraries were sequenced as 87-base-pair reads. The study's processing was this. Across the 600 to 700 repertoires, a later analysis counted tens of millions of unique TCR beta chains, roughly 11 million of which were shared by at least two donors. A nearest-neighbor algorithm error-corrected the raw reads and collapsed the reads into unique sequences, merging closely related sequences to remove PCR and sequencing errors. V, D and J gene segments were assigned by aligning CDR3 sequences to IMGT reference sequences. Each retained sequence needed at least a six-nucleotide match to both a V gene segment and a J gene segment. A rearrangement was called productive if the CDR3 had no stop codons and remained in frame with V and J, and every other rearrangement was called non-productive. Following IMGT convention, CDR3 was defined as the stretch from the second conserved V-encoded cysteine up to the conserved J-encoded phenylalanine. The earlier analysis of 500 to 750 of the donors excluded any sequence lacking an unambiguous match to a single V gene segment. An earlier analysis of fewer than 750 of the donors called V segments functional above 56.7% productive rearrangements and segregating when the between-donor standard deviation exceeded 5%. To diagnose cytomegalovirus status from the catalog of TCR beta chain sequences, a statistical classification framework was built. A later analysis assigned V and J genes by comparing TCR nucleotide sequences with IMGT/GENE-DB human TR gene sequences. Using the TCRdist pipeline, a later analysis assigned CDR3 sequences along with most-parsimonious VDJ recombination scenarios. In a later analysis, every TCR beta chain was defined by the combination of its CDR3 amino acid sequence and its V-gene family, and reads without a unique V-gene family were dropped. In a later analysis, nearly 600 highly shared, low-generation-probability nucleotide sequences were removed to address suspected cross-contamination and a sequencing artifact. In a later analysis, a clonal expansion index for each public chain was calculated from normalized within-repertoire ranks of inferred template counts. A later analysis computed generation probabilities with a VDJ recombination model fitted to out-of-frame rearrangements, and checked the results against IGoR. In a later analysis, TCR-TCR, TCR-HLA and TCR-CMV co-occurrence was scored with hypergeometric tests, and a repertoire-size bias correction was applied to TCR pairs. A later analysis estimated false discovery rates by permuting HLA or CMV assignments 20 times. In a later analysis, co-occurring TCRs were grouped with DBSCAN, and TCRdist sequence similarity was added when clustering was performed within HLA-allele-positive subsets. Repertoires with fewer than 30,000 or more than 120,000 public chains, plus five repertoires with anomalous nucleotide sharing, were excluded from co-occurrence clustering. TCRdb provides this immuneACCESS table in a form limited to in-frame rearrangements. Some clones are lacking; in checked studies, under half of them reflect an unresolved V gene, and why the rest are absent is not known. V and J calls and clone size are as listed in that table; D and trimming were resolved from the DNA. The sample records about 170,000 clones, approximately 71% of which are singletons. Approximately 5.6% of the sample is held by the ten biggest clonotypes.

In total, approximately 690 healthy bone marrow donors made up the cohort. Cohort members were all nominally healthy when sampled, although unrecorded immune exposures were likely present. The donor was CMV seropositive and belonged to the group of 250 to 300 seropositive cohort members. A peripheral blood sample was collected from each donor, and TCR beta sequencing was performed on peripheral blood mononuclear cells. The Qiagen DNeasy Blood Extraction Kit was used to extract genomic DNA from the blood cell samples. The sequence was collected from a woman between 18 and 30 years old in good health and CMV-seropositive. Material for sequencing was PBMCs.

In nucleotides, the sequence is TGTGCCAGCAGCTCATCCTTCTCGGGGGACTACAATGAGCAGTTCTTC. Translated, this is CASSSSFSGDYNEQFF. The rearranged chain carries TRBV11-3 and TRBJ2-1; TRBD2 is perhaps the D gene, given 6 matching bases. Reading the germline V gene gives CDR1 SGHNT and CDR2 YENEEA. Spanning cysteine to phenylalanine, the CDR3 consists of 16 amino acids. The sequence is cut down to CDR3 DNA, 48 bases in frame from base 1. V gives up 4 bases and J gives up 3 bases, and the segment between their germline ends measures 16 bases.